This T cell receptor (beta chain) was recovered during a study of blood T cell repertoires in COVID-19. The overall study: Spain, Italy and the United States supplied samples that represented acute and convalescent COVID-19. T cells, B-cell-depleted T cells, or PBMCs supplied cDNA or gDNA.

V was pared by 4 bases and J by 6 bases, with 8 bases of the junction left unmatched. Germline CDR1 reads MNHEY; CDR2 reads SMNVEV (reference sequence). This CDR3 contains 14 residues. Clones were sequenced by immunoSEQ multiplex PCR, and TCRdb holds only the in-frame ones, with some missing. The data show about 170,000 clones, around 67% seen once. The sequence was collected from a woman older than 75 with acute or convalescent COVID-19. V usage is TRBV27 and J usage is TRBJ2-7; TRBD1 matches at 8 bases. Sequencing was performed on peripheral blood. CDR3 in amino acids: CASSSQDRVFEQYF. The CDR3 region has the DNA TGTGCCAGCAGTTCCCAGGACAGGGTCTTCGAGCAGTACTTC.